Described below is a single TCR beta chain sequence and its context. What it recognizes is unknown. This sample stems from a study of T-cell reconstitution after alpha-beta-depleted transplantation in children. The study, taken as a whole, reports: At one year after transplant, newly produced T cells mostly accounted for T-cell counts and diversity. Expanded graft clones, several hundred of them, were reportedly the source of alpha-beta T cells about two months after transplant.

This CDR3 has 14 amino acids. Looked up from germline, CDR1 is SNHLY and CDR2 is FYNNEI. Trimming removed 5 bases at V and 4 bases at J, with 11 bases between. Preparation of the TCRbeta library used unique molecular identifiers. TCRdb processed the PCR reads anew with MiXCR; each CDR3 protein has one entry. The table includes fewer than 350,000 distinct CDR3 sequences, just over 7.5% detected once. Sequences were derived from peripheral blood, sampled 360 days after TCRalphabeta/CD19-depleted stem cell transplant. This chain uses TRBV2 with TRBJ2-2; a possible D gene is TRBD1 (6 bases). This TCR was recovered from a female patient between 2 and 10 years old who had a stem cell transplant for Fanconi anemia, so the T cells may come from the graft donor. CDR3: CASSRGHSTGELFF. CDR3 coding DNA: TGTGCCAGCAGTCGGGGACACAGCACCGGGGAGCTGTTTTTT.